This T cell receptor beta chain was sequenced during a study of blood T cell repertoires in COVID-19. About the study: From the United States, Italy and Spain came samples of acute and convalescent COVID-19. The cDNA or gDNA used as material had been derived from T cells, B-cell-depleted T cells, or PBMCs.

Methods used by the authors: Reference gene primer amplification gave nucleated cell count estimates. Profiling relied on immunoSEQ multiplex PCR, and the TCRdb table lists in-frame clones only, not all of them. V and J calls and clone size are given by that table; D and trimming were obtained from the DNA. Altogether about 300,000 clones are present, approximately 85% being singletons, with the ten largest covering 1.5% to 2%. Trimming shortened V by 2 bases and J by 2 bases, and 15 bases separated the two germline ends. The germline CDR1 and CDR2 sequences are SGDLS and YYNGEE. The CDR3 runs 16 residues.

The receptor was derived from a woman aged 50 to 60 with acute or convalescent COVID-19. The V and J genes are TRBV9 and TRBJ2-3; no clear D gene. The material sequenced was peripheral blood. The CDR3 nucleotides read TGTGCCAGCAGCGTCCGCGGCGTTCCCTACACAGATACGCAGTATTTT. Its translation: CASSVRGVPYTDTQYF. The full variable domain, in which reference TRBV9 and TRBJ2-3 provide the parts outside the CDR3, is DSGVTQTPKHLITATGQRVTLRCSPRSGDLSVYWYQQSLDQGLQFLIQYYNGEERAKGNILERFSAQQFPDLHSELNLSSLELGDSALYFCASSVRGVPYTDTQYFGPGTRLTVL.